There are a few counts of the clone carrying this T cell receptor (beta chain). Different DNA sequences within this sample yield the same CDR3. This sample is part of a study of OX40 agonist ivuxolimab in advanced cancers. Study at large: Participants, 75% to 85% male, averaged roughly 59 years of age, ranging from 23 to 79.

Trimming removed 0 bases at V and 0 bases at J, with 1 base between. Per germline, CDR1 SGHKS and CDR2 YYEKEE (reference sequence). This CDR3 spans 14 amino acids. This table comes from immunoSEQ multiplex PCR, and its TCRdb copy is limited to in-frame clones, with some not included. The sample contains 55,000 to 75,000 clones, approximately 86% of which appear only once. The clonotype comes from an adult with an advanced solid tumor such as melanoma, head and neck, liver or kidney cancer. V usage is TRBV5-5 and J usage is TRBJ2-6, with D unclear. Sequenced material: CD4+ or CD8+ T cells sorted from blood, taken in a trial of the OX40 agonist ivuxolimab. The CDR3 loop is CASSLGSGANVLTF. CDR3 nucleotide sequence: TGTGCCAGCAGCTTGGGCTCTGGGGCCAACGTCCTGACTTTC.